These T cell receptor beta chains were read from a single sample in a study of cytomegalovirus exposure and HLA in healthy donors. The data were produced by immunoSEQ multiplex PCR, yet TCRdb's version contains in-frame clones alone and is incomplete. Here the sample spans around 150,000 clones, roughly three quarters being singletons. The sample taken for sequencing was PBMCs. These receptors were taken from a woman in her 40s in good health and CMV-seronegative. The CDR3 runs from the conserved cysteine through the conserved F or W. The order of the fields is J gene, D gene, clone size, V gene, CDR3 length, CDR3 DNA, CDR3 protein. D genes are given only for firm matches. Part of the rows lack a size; the others show once, few, many or a class for expanded clones.

J gene: TRBJ2-5
D gene: TRBD2
clone size: .
V gene: TRBV29-1
CDR3 length: 14
CDR3 DNA: TGCAGCGTTGGAGGCGGGGGGCCGCCGGAGACCCAGTACTTC
CDR3 protein: CSVGGGGPPETQYF

J gene: TRBJ1-5
D gene: .
clone size: .
V gene: TRBV30
CDR3 length: 15
CDR3 DNA: TGTGCCTGGAGTGTGGTAGGGAGGAACAATCAGCCCCAGCATTTT
CDR3 protein: CAWSVVGRNNQPQHF

J gene: TRBJ2-1
D gene: TRBD1
clone size: .
V gene: TRBV6-4
CDR3 length: 15
CDR3 DNA: TGTGCCAGCAGTGGGCCGGGACAGCCGGGGTTGGAGCAGTTCTTC
CDR3 protein: CASSGPGQPGLEQFF

J gene: TRBJ1-2
D gene: TRBD1
clone size: once
V gene: TRBV19
CDR3 length: 14
CDR3 DNA: TGTGCCAGTCTTCTCTCGGGACAGACAGGTGGCTACACCTTC
CDR3 protein: CASLLSGQTGGYTF

J gene: TRBJ1-4
D gene: .
clone size: .
V gene: TRBV21-1
CDR3 length: 17
CDR3 DNA: TGTGCCAGAAAGACAGGGTTCTGTCCGTCAACTAATGAAAAACTGTTTTTT
CDR3 protein: CARKTGFCPSTNEKLFF

J gene: TRBJ2-7
D gene: .
clone size: .
V gene: TRBV6-6
CDR3 length: 14
CDR3 DNA: TGTGCCAGCAAATTCTTGACAGAATCCTACGAGCAGTACTTC
CDR3 protein: CASKFLTESYEQYF

J gene: TRBJ1-4
D gene: .
clone size: once
V gene: TRBV28
CDR3 length: 14
CDR3 DNA: TGTGCCAGCAGTTTATCACGGTTGAATGAAAAACTGTTTTTT
CDR3 protein: CASSLSRLNEKLFF

J gene: TRBJ2-7
D gene: .
clone size: .
V gene: TRBV6-1
CDR3 length: 13
CDR3 DNA: TGTGCCAGCAGTGTTGGAGAAGCCTACGAGCAGTACTTC
CDR3 protein: CASSVGEAYEQYF

J gene: TRBJ2-5
D gene: .
clone size: few
V gene: TRBV28
CDR3 length: 11
CDR3 DNA: TGTGCCAGCAGTCAGCAAGAGACCCAGTACTTC
CDR3 protein: CASSQQETQYF

J gene: TRBJ1-4
D gene: TRBD1
clone size: .
V gene: TRBV7-9
CDR3 length: 13
CDR3 DNA: TGTGCCAGCAGCCCAAGCCCAGGGGGAAAACTGTTTTTT
CDR3 protein: CASSPSPGGKLFF

J gene: TRBJ2-7
D gene: TRBD1
clone size: once
V gene: TRBV29-1
CDR3 length: 14
CDR3 DNA: TGCAGCGTTGAAGCGCCGACAGGGGACTACGAGCAGTACTTC
CDR3 protein: CSVEAPTGDYEQYF

J gene: TRBJ1-2
D gene: .
clone size: .
V gene: TRBV5-1
CDR3 length: 17
CDR3 DNA: TGCGCCAGCAGCGTCGGACACTCGAAAGGGTCTTATGATGGCTACACCTTC
CDR3 protein: CASSVGHSKGSYDGYTF

J gene: TRBJ2-5
D gene: .
clone size: .
V gene: TRBV28
CDR3 length: 13
CDR3 DNA: TGTGCCAGCAGTGACAGCTACCAAGAGACCCAGTACTTC
CDR3 protein: CASSDSYQETQYF

J gene: TRBJ2-5
D gene: .
clone size: .
V gene: TRBV5-4
CDR3 length: 12
CDR3 DNA: TGTGCCAGCAGCCCCTTAGAGGAGACCCAGTACTTC
CDR3 protein: CASSPLEETQYF

J gene: TRBJ1-4
D gene: .
clone size: .
V gene: TRBV7-6
CDR3 length: 14
CDR3 DNA: TGTGCCAGCAGCCCTGGGAGGGGTGGGGAAAAACTGTTTTTT
CDR3 protein: CASSPGRGGEKLFF

J gene: TRBJ2-7
D gene: TRBD1
clone size: .
V gene: TRBV28
CDR3 length: 13
CDR3 DNA: TGTGCCAGCAGGTTCTTACAGGGGCGGGAGCAGTACTTC
CDR3 protein: CASRFLQGREQYF

J gene: TRBJ2-1
D gene: .
clone size: .
V gene: TRBV18
CDR3 length: 13
CDR3 DNA: TGTGCCAGCTCACCTACTAGCAACAATGAGCAGTTCTTC
CDR3 protein: CASSPTSNNEQFF

J gene: TRBJ1-5
D gene: TRBD1
clone size: .
V gene: TRBV15
CDR3 length: 14
CDR3 DNA: TGTGCCACCAGCGGCCACAGGGGTTCTCAGCCCCAGCATTTT
CDR3 protein: CATSGHRGSQPQHF

J gene: TRBJ1-5
D gene: .
clone size: .
V gene: TRBV4-3
CDR3 length: 16
CDR3 DNA: TGCGCCAGCAGCCAAGATAGTTACCAGTTCGGGCAGCCCCAGCATTTT
CDR3 protein: CASSQDSYQFGQPQHF

J gene: TRBJ2-5
D gene: TRBD2
clone size: few
V gene: TRBV27
CDR3 length: 14
CDR3 DNA: TGTGCCAGCAGTAAACTAGCGACTCAAGAGACCCAGTACTTC
CDR3 protein: CASSKLATQETQYF

J gene: TRBJ1-6
D gene: TRBD1
clone size: .
V gene: TRBV18
CDR3 length: 16
CDR3 DNA: TGTGCCAGCTCACCCCAGCTGGGACAGGGGGGATCACCCCTCCACTTT
CDR3 protein: CASSPQLGQGGSPLHF

J gene: TRBJ2-5
D gene: .
clone size: .
V gene: TRBV7-6
CDR3 length: 12
CDR3 DNA: TGTGCCAGCAGCTCCATCAAAGAGACCCAGTACTTC
CDR3 protein: CASSSIKETQYF

J gene: TRBJ1-2
D gene: .
clone size: .
V gene: TRBV4-3
CDR3 length: 18
CDR3 DNA: TGCGCCAGCAGCCAAGATATTGGGCGGTGGGGGGGTGGAGGAGGCTACACCTTC
CDR3 protein: CASSQDIGRWGGGGGYTF

J gene: TRBJ1-6
D gene: .
clone size: .
V gene: TRBV28
CDR3 length: 19
CDR3 DNA: TGTGCCAGCCAACCCCTAGGTGGGAAGCTTCAGGGTAAAAATTCACCCCTCCACTTT
CDR3 protein: CASQPLGGKLQGKNSPLHF

J gene: TRBJ1-1
D gene: TRBD1
clone size: few
V gene: TRBV6-5
CDR3 length: 15
CDR3 DNA: TGTGCCAGCAGGGGACAGAAGAGGTACGGCACTGAAGCTTTCTTT
CDR3 protein: CASRGQKRYGTEAFF

J gene: TRBJ2-7
D gene: .
clone size: once
V gene: TRBV6-5
CDR3 length: 14
CDR3 DNA: TGTGCCAGCAGTTCAACACAGACGGGGTACGAGCAGTACTTC
CDR3 protein: CASSSTQTGYEQYF

J gene: TRBJ2-7
D gene: .
clone size: .
V gene: TRBV28
CDR3 length: 14
CDR3 DNA: TGTGCCAGCAGTTGGACTCGGGGGTGGGACGAGCAGTACTTC
CDR3 protein: CASSWTRGWDEQYF

J gene: TRBJ2-5
D gene: TRBD2
clone size: .
V gene: TRBV9
CDR3 length: 16
CDR3 DNA: TGTGCCAGCAGCGTAGGTCTAGCGGGGGGATCGGGGACCCAGTACTTC
CDR3 protein: CASSVGLAGGSGTQYF

J gene: TRBJ2-3
D gene: .
clone size: few
V gene: TRBV2
CDR3 length: 15
CDR3 DNA: TGTGCCAGCAGTGCCCAGGGGGGAAGCACAGATACGCAGTATTTT
CDR3 protein: CASSAQGGSTDTQYF

J gene: TRBJ2-1
D gene: TRBD2
clone size: .
V gene: TRBV11-2
CDR3 length: 18
CDR3 DNA: TGTGCCAGCAGCCCGCGGACTAGCGGGGGGAGGTCCTACAATGAGCAGTTCTTC
CDR3 protein: CASSPRTSGGRSYNEQFF

J gene: TRBJ2-5
D gene: .
clone size: few
V gene: TRBV6-5
CDR3 length: 15
CDR3 DNA: TGTGCCAGCAGTCCGATCCAGCGGACTGAAGAGACCCAGTACTTC
CDR3 protein: CASSPIQRTEETQYF

J gene: TRBJ1-2
D gene: TRBD1
clone size: .
V gene: TRBV6-5
CDR3 length: 12
CDR3 DNA: TGTGCCAGCGGACAGGGGGCCCATGGCTACACCTTC
CDR3 protein: CASGQGAHGYTF

J gene: TRBJ1-2
D gene: .
clone size: .
V gene: TRBV19
CDR3 length: 12
CDR3 DNA: TGTGCCAGTAGGTCCGGGAACTATGGCTACACCTTC
CDR3 protein: CASRSGNYGYTF

J gene: TRBJ1-1
D gene: .
clone size: few
V gene: TRBV7-2
CDR3 length: 15
CDR3 DNA: TGTGCCAGCAGCTTAACGCAGTCCCCTAACACTGAAGCTTTCTTT
CDR3 protein: CASSLTQSPNTEAFF

J gene: TRBJ2-7
D gene: .
clone size: few
V gene: TRBV5-6
CDR3 length: 14
CDR3 DNA: TGTGCCAGCAGCTTGAGGGGGTGGTCCTACGAGCAGTACTTC
CDR3 protein: CASSLRGWSYEQYF

J gene: TRBJ1-6
D gene: TRBD1
clone size: .
V gene: TRBV5-1
CDR3 length: 16
CDR3 DNA: TGCGCCAGCAGCCAGACAGGGAGCTCCTATAATTCACCCCTCCACTTT
CDR3 protein: CASSQTGSSYNSPLHF

J gene: TRBJ1-2
D gene: .
clone size: .
V gene: TRBV7-9
CDR3 length: 14
CDR3 DNA: TGTGCCAGCAGCTTAGGAGGTGCGGGCTATGGCTACACCTTC
CDR3 protein: CASSLGGAGYGYTF

J gene: TRBJ1-6
D gene: .
clone size: .
V gene: TRBV4-1
CDR3 length: 16
CDR3 DNA: TGCGCCAGCAGCCAACCCACAGGGATGGGTAATTCACCCCTCCACTTT
CDR3 protein: CASSQPTGMGNSPLHF

J gene: TRBJ1-1
D gene: .
clone size: .
V gene: TRBV5-1
CDR3 length: 14
CDR3 DNA: TGCGCCAGCAGCCCAGGGAATTTGAACACTGAAGCTTTCTTT
CDR3 protein: CASSPGNLNTEAFF

J gene: TRBJ2-3
D gene: .
clone size: .
V gene: TRBV4-2
CDR3 length: 16
CDR3 DNA: TGTGCCAGCAGCCAAGATCTAGTCGGGTACACAGATACGCAGTATTTT
CDR3 protein: CASSQDLVGYTDTQYF

J gene: TRBJ2-3
D gene: TRBD1
clone size: .
V gene: TRBV29-1
CDR3 length: 13
CDR3 DNA: TGCAGCCAGGACAGGGTGGCAACAGATACGCAGTATTTT
CDR3 protein: CSQDRVATDTQYF

J gene: TRBJ1-3
D gene: .
clone size: .
V gene: TRBV7-2
CDR3 length: 15
CDR3 DNA: TGTGCCAGCAGCGCTCCGGCCAGGTCTGGAAACACCATATATTTT
CDR3 protein: CASSAPARSGNTIYF

J gene: TRBJ1-1
D gene: .
clone size: .
V gene: TRBV25-1
CDR3 length: 17
CDR3 DNA: TGTGCCAGCAGTGAATCGAGTATAGGGAGGGCTAGCACTGAAGCTTTCTTT
CDR3 protein: CASSESSIGRASTEAFF

J gene: TRBJ1-4
D gene: .
clone size: few
V gene: TRBV20-1
CDR3 length: 11
CDR3 DNA: TGCAGTGCTAGTGACCAGGGTAAACTGTTTTTT
CDR3 protein: CSASDQGKLFF

J gene: TRBJ1-4
D gene: TRBD1
clone size: .
V gene: TRBV7-2
CDR3 length: 14
CDR3 DNA: TGTGCCAGCAGCTTCACAGGGGTGGGGGAAAAACTGTTTTTT
CDR3 protein: CASSFTGVGEKLFF

J gene: TRBJ2-3
D gene: .
clone size: .
V gene: TRBV7-6
CDR3 length: 18
CDR3 DNA: TGTGCCAGCAGCCCCTCCCGCGGCAGGGAGGCACCCACAGATACGCAGTATTTT
CDR3 protein: CASSPSRGREAPTDTQYF

J gene: TRBJ1-2
D gene: TRBD1
clone size: .
V gene: TRBV9
CDR3 length: 13
CDR3 DNA: TGTGCCAGCAGCGTAGATCAGGGGGATGGCTACACCTTC
CDR3 protein: CASSVDQGDGYTF

J gene: TRBJ2-4
D gene: .
clone size: .
V gene: TRBV5-1
CDR3 length: 15
CDR3 DNA: TGCGCCAGCAGCTCCACGGGATCCGCGGGAAACATTCAGTACTTC
CDR3 protein: CASSSTGSAGNIQYF

J gene: TRBJ2-1
D gene: TRBD2
clone size: .
V gene: TRBV29-1
CDR3 length: 17
CDR3 DNA: TGCAGCGCAGAGGTACTAGCGGGGGGGAGCTCCTACAATGAGCAGTTCTTC
CDR3 protein: CSAEVLAGGSSYNEQFF

J gene: TRBJ1-2
D gene: .
clone size: .
V gene: TRBV6-5
CDR3 length: 16
CDR3 DNA: TGTGCCAGCAGTTACGGGAACACCGGGGAGACCTATGGCTACACCTTC
CDR3 protein: CASSYGNTGETYGYTF

J gene: TRBJ1-1
D gene: .
clone size: .
V gene: TRBV28
CDR3 length: 14
CDR3 DNA: TGTGCCAGCAGTTTATCAGGGGCAGTGACTGAAGCTTTCTTT
CDR3 protein: CASSLSGAVTEAFF

J gene: TRBJ1-2
D gene: TRBD1
clone size: .
V gene: TRBV7-9
CDR3 length: 17
CDR3 DNA: TGTGCCAGCAGCTTAGCGACCGGACAGGCCTCTTTCTATGGCTACACCTTC
CDR3 protein: CASSLATGQASFYGYTF

J gene: TRBJ2-2
D gene: TRBD1
clone size: .
V gene: TRBV10-3
CDR3 length: 14
CDR3 DNA: TGTGCCATCAGCCGACAGGGGGCAACCGGGGAGCTGTTTTTT
CDR3 protein: CAISRQGATGELFF

J gene: TRBJ2-3
D gene: TRBD2
clone size: few
V gene: TRBV25-1
CDR3 length: 16
CDR3 DNA: TGTGCCAGCAGTGTCCTTGCGGGGGGGCCGCTAGATACGCAGTATTTT
CDR3 protein: CASSVLAGGPLDTQYF

J gene: TRBJ1-2
D gene: .
clone size: .
V gene: TRBV7-9
CDR3 length: 14
CDR3 DNA: TGTGCCAGCAGCTTAAGGGAGGACTCCTATGGCTACACCTTC
CDR3 protein: CASSLREDSYGYTF

J gene: TRBJ2-7
D gene: .
clone size: .
V gene: TRBV5-4
CDR3 length: 14
CDR3 DNA: TGCGCCAGCAGCCAAGAATACGATGCAGACGAGCAGTACTTC
CDR3 protein: CASSQEYDADEQYF